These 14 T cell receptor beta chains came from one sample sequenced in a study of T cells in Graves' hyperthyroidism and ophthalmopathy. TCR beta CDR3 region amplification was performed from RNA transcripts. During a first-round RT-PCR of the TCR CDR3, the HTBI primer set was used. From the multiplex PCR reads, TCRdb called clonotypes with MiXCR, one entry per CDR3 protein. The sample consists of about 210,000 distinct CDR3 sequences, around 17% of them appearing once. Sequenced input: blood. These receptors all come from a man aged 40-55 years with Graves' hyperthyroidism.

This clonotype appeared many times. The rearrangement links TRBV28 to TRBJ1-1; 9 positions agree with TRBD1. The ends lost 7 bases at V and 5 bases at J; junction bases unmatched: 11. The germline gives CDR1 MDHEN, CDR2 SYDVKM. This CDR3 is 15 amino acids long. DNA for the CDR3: TGTGCCAGCATCCAGACAGGGGGGTTGGAAACTGAAGCTTTCTTT. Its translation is CASIQTGGLETEAFF.

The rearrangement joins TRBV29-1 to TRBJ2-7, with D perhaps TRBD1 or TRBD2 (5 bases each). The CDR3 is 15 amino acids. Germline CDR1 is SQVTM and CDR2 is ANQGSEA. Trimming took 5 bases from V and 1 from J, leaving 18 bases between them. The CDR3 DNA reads TGCAGCGTTCATGAGGGGTCCAATCCGTCCTACGAGCAGTACTTC. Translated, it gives CSVHEGSNPSYEQYF.

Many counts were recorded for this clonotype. DNA for the CDR3: TGCGCCAGCAGCGTGGAAGTTAATGAAAAACTGTTTTTT. It yields the protein CASSVEVNEKLFF. This chain joins TRBV5-1 and TRBJ1-4; D is unresolved. Trimming pared 4 bases from V and 4 bases from J, leaving 8 bases between. The CDR3 runs to 13 residues. CDR1 is SGHRS and CDR2 is YFSETQ in the germline V gene.

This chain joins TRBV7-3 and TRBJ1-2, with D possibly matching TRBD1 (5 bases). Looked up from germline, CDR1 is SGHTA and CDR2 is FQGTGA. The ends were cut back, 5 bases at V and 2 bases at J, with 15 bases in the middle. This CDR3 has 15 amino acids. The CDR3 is CASSQDPWGNYGYTF. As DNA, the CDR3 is TGTGCCAGCAGCCAAGATCCTTGGGGGAACTATGGCTACACCTTC.

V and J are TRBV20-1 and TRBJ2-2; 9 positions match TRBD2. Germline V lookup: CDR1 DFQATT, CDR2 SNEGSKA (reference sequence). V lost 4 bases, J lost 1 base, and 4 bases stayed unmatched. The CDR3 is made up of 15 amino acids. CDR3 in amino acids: CSANLAGVNTGELFF. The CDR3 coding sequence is TGCAGTGCTAACTTAGCGGGGGTGAACACCGGGGAGCTGTTTTTT.

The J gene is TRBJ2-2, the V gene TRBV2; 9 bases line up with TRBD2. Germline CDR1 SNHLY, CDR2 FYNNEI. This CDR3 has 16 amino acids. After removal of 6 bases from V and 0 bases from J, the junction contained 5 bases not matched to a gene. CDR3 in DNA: TGTGCCAGCAGCTTCATAGCGGGGGCGAACACCGGGGAGCTGTTTTTT. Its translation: CASSFIAGANTGELFF. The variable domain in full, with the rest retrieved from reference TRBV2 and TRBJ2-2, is EPEVTQTPSHQVTQMGQEVILRCVPISNHLYFYWYRQILGQKVEFLVSFYNNEISEKSEIFDDQFSVERPDGSNFTLKIRSTKLEDSAMYFCASSFIAGANTGELFFGEGSRLTVL.

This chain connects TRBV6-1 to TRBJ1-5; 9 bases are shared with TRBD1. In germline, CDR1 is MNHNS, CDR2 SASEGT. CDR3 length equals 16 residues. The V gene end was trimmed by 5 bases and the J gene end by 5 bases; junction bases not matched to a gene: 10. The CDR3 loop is CASSSRTRDRDQPQHF. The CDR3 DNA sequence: TGTGCCAGCAGTTCCCGTACTCGGGACAGGGATCAGCCCCAGCATTTT.

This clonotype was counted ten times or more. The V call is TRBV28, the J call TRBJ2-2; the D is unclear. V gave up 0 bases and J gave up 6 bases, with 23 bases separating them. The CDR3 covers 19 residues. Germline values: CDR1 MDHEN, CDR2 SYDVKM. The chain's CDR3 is CASSLCSHLHGPVAGELFF. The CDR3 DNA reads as TGTGCCAGCAGTTTATGTTCCCACCTTCACGGGCCCGTCGCCGGGGAGCTGTTTTTT.

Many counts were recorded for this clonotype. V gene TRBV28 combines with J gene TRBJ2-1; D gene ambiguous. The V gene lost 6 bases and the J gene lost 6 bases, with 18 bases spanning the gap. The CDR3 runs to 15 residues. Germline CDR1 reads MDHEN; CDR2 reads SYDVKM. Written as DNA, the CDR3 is TGTGCCAGCAGCCGAGGACCGCTTTGGGGCAATGAGCAGTTCTTC. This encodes CASSRGPLWGNEQFF.

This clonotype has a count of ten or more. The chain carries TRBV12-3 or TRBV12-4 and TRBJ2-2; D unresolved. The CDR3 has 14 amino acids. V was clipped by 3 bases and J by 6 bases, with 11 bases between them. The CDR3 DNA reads TGTGCCAGCAGTTTTTTTCCTGGGCCCGGGGAGCTGTTTTTT. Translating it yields CASSFFPGPGELFF.

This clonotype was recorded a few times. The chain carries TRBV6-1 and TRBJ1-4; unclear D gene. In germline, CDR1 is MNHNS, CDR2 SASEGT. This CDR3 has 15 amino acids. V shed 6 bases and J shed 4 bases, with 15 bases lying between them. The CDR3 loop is CASRGLGYSNEKLFF. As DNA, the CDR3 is TGTGCCAGCAGAGGCCTCGGGTACAGTAATGAAAAACTGTTTTTT.

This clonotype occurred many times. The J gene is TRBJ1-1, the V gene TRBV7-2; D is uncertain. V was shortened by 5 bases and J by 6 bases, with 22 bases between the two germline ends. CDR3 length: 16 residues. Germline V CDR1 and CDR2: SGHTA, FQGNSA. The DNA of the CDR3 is TGTGCCAGCAGCCAAGCGGTCAACAAGGGAGTCCCTGAAGCTTTCTTT. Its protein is CASSQAVNKGVPEAFF.

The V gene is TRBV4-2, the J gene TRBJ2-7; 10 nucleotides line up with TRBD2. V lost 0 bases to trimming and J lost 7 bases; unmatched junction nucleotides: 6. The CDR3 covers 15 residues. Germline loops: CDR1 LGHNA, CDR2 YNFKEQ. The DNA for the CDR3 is TGTGCCAGCAGCCAAGAGGGACTAGCGCTGGGGGAGCAGTACTTC. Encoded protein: CASSQEGLALGEQYF.

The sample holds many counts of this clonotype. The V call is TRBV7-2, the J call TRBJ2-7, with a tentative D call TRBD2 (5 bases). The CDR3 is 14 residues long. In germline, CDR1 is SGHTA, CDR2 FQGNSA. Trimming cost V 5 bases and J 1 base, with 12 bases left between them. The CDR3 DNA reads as TGTGCCAGCAGCGAGGCTAGCAGATCCTACGAGCAGTACTTC. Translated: CASSEASRSYEQYF.